Shown below are 17 T cell receptor beta chains from a single sample sequenced in a study of T-cell memory formation after mild COVID-19. One entry per CDR3 protein, called by TCRdb with MiXCR from the 5' RACE reads. The data show 400,000 or so distinct CDR3 sequences, around 18% seen once. Material for sequencing was PBMCs or a T cell subset sorted from them (not recorded which). The receptors shown here come from an adult woman who had mild COVID-19 (a few samples of this study predate the infection). Cell type and time point are not known.

The table lists this clonotype with a few counts. The chain combines TRBV4-2 with TRBJ1-4; 9 nucleotides match TRBD1. CDR3 length: 15 amino acids. V lost 2 bases and J lost 4; bases outside the gene matches: 2. CDR1 LGHNA and CDR2 YNFKEQ come from the germline V gene. Here the CDR3 reads CASSQRTGDNEKLFF. CDR3 DNA: TGTGCCAGCAGCCAAAGGACAGGGGATAATGAAAAACTGTTTTTT.

V gene TRBV12-3 or TRBV12-4 combines with J gene TRBJ2-7; 8 nucleotides line up with TRBD1. Unmatched junction bases numbered 10, after V lost 3 bases and J lost 0 bases. This CDR3 has 17 residues. The CDR3 spells CASSFHVGQAPSYEQYF. The CDR3 DNA reads TGTGCCAGCAGTTTCCATGTGGGACAGGCGCCCTCCTACGAGCAGTACTTC.

Only a few counts were recorded for this clonotype. The chain combines TRBV29-1 with TRBJ2-3, with D unresolved. Germline V gene lookup returns CDR1 SQVTM and CDR2 ANQGSEA. V lost 3 bases and J lost 0, with 13 bases in between. CDR3 length equals 15 residues. CDR3 nucleotide sequence: TGCAGCGTTGAGGAGCCCCCCCCTAGCACAGATACGCAGTATTTT. Its protein is CSVEEPPPSTDTQYF.

The CDR3 region is CASSLDSREQYF. The CDR3 nucleotides are TGTGCCAGCAGCTTGGACAGCCGCGAGCAGTACTTC. The chain employs TRBV11-3 and TRBJ2-7; TRBD1 is a possible D gene (6 bases). CDR3 length equals 12 residues. V lost 3 bases to trimming and J lost 6 bases, with 9 bases between them. Germline V gene lookup returns CDR1 SGHNT and CDR2 YENEEA.

This clonotype turned up a few times. V usage is TRBV7-3 and J usage is TRBJ2-3; D is possibly TRBD2 (5 bases). Germline-derived CDR1 and CDR2 are SGHTA and FQGTGA. V lost 0 bases, J lost 0 bases, and 10 bases lay in between. CDR3 size: 16 residues. In DNA form, the CDR3 reads TGTGCCAGCAGCTTAACGCTAGTAGCGAGCACAGATACGCAGTATTTT. It codes for CASSLTLVASTDTQYF.

Comments on this clonotype: One end of the junction fails to match germline, which may point to a read error. The chain combines TRBV11-2 with TRBJ2-2, with 12 bases matching TRBD2. CDR3 length: 17 residues. Germline V gene data show CDR1 as SGHAT and CDR2 as FQNNGV. The CDR3 reads CACSPRRLAGGPGELFF. CDR3 nucleotide sequence: TGTGCCTGCAGCCCACGCCGGCTAGCGGGGGGGCCCGGGGAGCTGTTTTTT.

This clonotype came up many times. The chain combines TRBV5-1 with TRBJ1-3; TRBD1 might be the D (5 bases). From germline, CDR1 is SGHRS and CDR2 YFSETQ. Trimming took off 5 bases at V and 4 bases at J, with 10 bases between the two ends. The CDR3 has 13 residues. The CDR3 here is CASSQGGGNTIYF. The CDR3, as DNA: TGCGCCAGCAGTCAGGGCGGAGGAAACACCATATATTTT. The whole variable domain, filled in from reference TRBV5-1 and TRBJ1-3, reads KAGVTQTPRYLIKTRGQQVTLSCSPISGHRSVSWYQQTPGQGLQFLFEYFSETQRNKGNFPGRFSGRQFSNSRSEMNVSTLELGDSALYLCASSQGGGNTIYFGEGSWLTVV.

The chain recombines TRBV19 with TRBJ2-3, with 8 bases aligning to TRBD2. The junction had 6 bases not matched to a gene; V was cut back by 2 bases and J by 5 bases. Germline V CDR1 and CDR2: LNHDA, SQIVND (reference sequence). This CDR3 comprises 15 residues. CDR3 sequence (DNA): TGTGCCAGTAGTATAAGAGGACTAGCCGGAGATACGCAGTATTTT. Its translation: CASSIRGLAGDTQYF.

Only a few counts were recorded for this clonotype. The chain couples TRBV6-2 or TRBV6-3 to TRBJ1-1; D call uncertain. Germline CDR1 is MNHEY and CDR2 is SVGEGT. The CDR3 runs to 16 residues. Trimming pared 7 bases from V and 5 bases from J, leaving 23 bases between. CDR3 in amino acids: CASKEKEVIQRTEAFF. The CDR3 DNA follows: TGTGCCAGCAAAGAAAAAGAAGTAATCCAAAGGACTGAAGCTTTCTTT.

J is TRBJ2-5 and V is TRBV24-1; D remains ambiguous. Trimming cost V 6 bases and J 5 bases, with 12 bases left between them. The germline V gene has CDR1 KGHDR and CDR2 SFDVKD. The CDR3 has 13 amino acids. As DNA, the CDR3 is TGTGCCACCAGTATTGGTCCCTCCGAGACCCAGTACTTC. It translates to CATSIGPSETQYF.

This clonotype was seen a few times. The CDR3 sequence is CASSLVVTRGGNEQFF. The CDR3, as DNA: TGTGCCAGCAGCTTAGTCGTGACTAGGGGGGGGAATGAGCAGTTCTTC. The chain combines TRBV7-2 with TRBJ2-1; D might be TRBD2 (7 bases). V dropped 1 base and J dropped 7 bases, with 17 bases sitting between them. Germline CDR1 is SGHTA and CDR2 is FQGNSA. This CDR3 has 16 amino acids.

This chain connects TRBV12-3 or TRBV12-4 to TRBJ2-7, with TRBD2 identical over 8 bases. V lost 8 bases and J lost 2; bases outside the gene matches: 8. The CDR3 spans 14 residues. The chain's CDR3 is CASQLLAGPYEQYF. DNA of the CDR3: TGTGCCAGCCAGCTCCTAGCGGGCCCCTACGAGCAGTACTTC.

This CDR3 reads CASSDPGGGSYEQYF. CDR3 in DNA: TGTGCCAGCAGTGACCCGGGAGGAGGTTCCTACGAGCAGTACTTC. The genes are TRBV25-1 and TRBJ2-7; TRBD2 agrees at 7 bases. After removal of 3 bases from V and 1 base from J, the junction contained 6 bases not matched to a gene. The CDR3 totals 15 residues. The V gene's germline CDR1 is MGHDK and CDR2 SYGVNS.

In its sample, this clonotype was seen a few times. This chain joins TRBV5-1 and TRBJ1-2; no definite D call. V lost 0 bases to trimming and J lost 6 bases, with 12 bases between them. The germline CDR1 and CDR2 sequences are SGHRS and YFSETQ. CDR3 size: 14 residues. CDR3 residues: CASSLARTVDGYTF. The CDR3 DNA reads TGCGCCAGCAGCTTGGCCAGGACGGTGGATGGCTACACCTTC. The full variable domain, completed using reference TRBV5-1 and TRBJ1-2, is KAGVTQTPRYLIKTRGQQVTLSCSPISGHRSVSWYQQTPGQGLQFLFEYFSETQRNKGNFPGRFSGRQFSNSRSEMNVSTLELGDSALYLCASSLARTVDGYTFGSGTRLTVV.

This clonotype has more than one count but fewer than ten. The chain couples TRBV7-9 to TRBJ2-2; 10 positions agree with TRBD1. Germline lookup yields CDR1 SEHNR and CDR2 FQNEAQ (reference sequence). The CDR3 is 16 residues long. V was pared by 5 bases and J by 3 bases, with 6 bases of the junction left unmatched. CDR3 bases: TGTGCCAGCAGCGACAGGGGGCGGATAGACACCGGGGAGCTGTTTTTT. It is translated as CASSDRGRIDTGELFF.

This clonotype was counted only a few times. The rearrangement joins TRBV6-2 or TRBV6-3 to TRBJ1-4; 8 bases are a match to TRBD1. Looked up from germline, CDR1 is MNHEY and CDR2 is SVGEGT. CDR3 length equals 15 residues. The J segment lost 6 bases and the V segment lost 5 bases, leaving 8 bases of the junction unmatched. CDR3 amino acids: CASSRSGTGYEKLFF. In nucleotides, the CDR3 is TGTGCCAGCAGTCGATCCGGGACAGGTTATGAAAAACTGTTTTTT.

V usage is TRBV12-3 or TRBV12-4 and J usage is TRBJ1-5; 10 nucleotides agree with TRBD1. The CDR3 runs to 16 residues. Trimming at V came to 5 bases and at J to 2 bases, leaving 6 bases not matched to a gene. CDR3 in DNA: TGTGCCAGCAGTCCGACAGGGGGCTCCCGCAATCAGCCCCAGCATTTT. Its translation is CASSPTGGSRNQPQHF.